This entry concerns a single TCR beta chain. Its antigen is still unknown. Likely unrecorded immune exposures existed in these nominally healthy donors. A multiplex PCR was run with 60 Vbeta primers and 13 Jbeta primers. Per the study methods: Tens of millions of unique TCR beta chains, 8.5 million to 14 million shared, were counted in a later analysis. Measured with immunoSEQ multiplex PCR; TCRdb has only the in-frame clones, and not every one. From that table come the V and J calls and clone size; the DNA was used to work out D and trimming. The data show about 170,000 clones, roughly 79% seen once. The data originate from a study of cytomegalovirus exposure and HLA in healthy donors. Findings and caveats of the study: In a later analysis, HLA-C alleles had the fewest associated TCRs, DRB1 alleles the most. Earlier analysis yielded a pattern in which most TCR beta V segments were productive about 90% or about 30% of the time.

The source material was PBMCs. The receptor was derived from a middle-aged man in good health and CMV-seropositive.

This chain's CDR3 is CSAQQGSGDTQYF. CDR3 nucleotide sequence: TGCAGCGCCCAACAGGGATCAGGAGATACGCAGTATTTT. J is TRBJ2-3 and V is TRBV29-1; D is perhaps TRBD1 (6 bases). V gave up 7 bases and J gave up 5 bases, with 16 bases separating them. The CDR3 covers 13 residues. The germline V gene encodes CDR1 SQVTM and CDR2 ANQGSEA.